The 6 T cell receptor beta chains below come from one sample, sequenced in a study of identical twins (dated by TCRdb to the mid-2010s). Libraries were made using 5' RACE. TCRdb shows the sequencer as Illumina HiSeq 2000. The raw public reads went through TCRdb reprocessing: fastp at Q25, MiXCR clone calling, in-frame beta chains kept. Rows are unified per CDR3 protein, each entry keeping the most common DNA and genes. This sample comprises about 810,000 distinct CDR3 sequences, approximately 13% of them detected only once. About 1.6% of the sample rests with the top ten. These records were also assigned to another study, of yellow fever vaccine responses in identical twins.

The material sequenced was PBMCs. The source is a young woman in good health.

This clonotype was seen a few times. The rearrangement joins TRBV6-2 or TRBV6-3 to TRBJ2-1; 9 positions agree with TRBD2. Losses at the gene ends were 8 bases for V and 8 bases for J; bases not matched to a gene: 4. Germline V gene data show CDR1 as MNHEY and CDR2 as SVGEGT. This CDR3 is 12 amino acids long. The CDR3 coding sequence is TGTGCCAGCGCGGGACTAGCCTATGAGCAGTTCTTC. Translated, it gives CASAGLAYEQFF.

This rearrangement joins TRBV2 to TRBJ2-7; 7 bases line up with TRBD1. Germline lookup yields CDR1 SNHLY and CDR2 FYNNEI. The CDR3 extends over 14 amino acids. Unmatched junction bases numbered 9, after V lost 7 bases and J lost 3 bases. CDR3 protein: CASTEMGQRYEQYF. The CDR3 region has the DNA TGTGCCAGCACCGAAATGGGACAGCGCTACGAGCAGTACTTC.

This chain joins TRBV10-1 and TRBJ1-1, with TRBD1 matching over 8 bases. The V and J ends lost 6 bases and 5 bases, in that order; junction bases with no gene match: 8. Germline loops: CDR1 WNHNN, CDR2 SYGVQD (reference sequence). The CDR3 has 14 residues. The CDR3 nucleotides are TGCGCCAGCAGACTCGACAGGGGAGGTACTGAAGCTTTCTTT. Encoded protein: CASRLDRGGTEAFF.

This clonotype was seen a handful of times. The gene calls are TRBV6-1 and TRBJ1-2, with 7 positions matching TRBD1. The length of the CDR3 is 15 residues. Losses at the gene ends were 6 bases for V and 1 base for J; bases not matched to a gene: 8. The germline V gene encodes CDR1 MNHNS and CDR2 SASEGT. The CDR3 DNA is TGTGCCAGCAGCGAAAACAGGGGTCTTAACTATGGCTACACCTTC. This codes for CASSENRGLNYGYTF.

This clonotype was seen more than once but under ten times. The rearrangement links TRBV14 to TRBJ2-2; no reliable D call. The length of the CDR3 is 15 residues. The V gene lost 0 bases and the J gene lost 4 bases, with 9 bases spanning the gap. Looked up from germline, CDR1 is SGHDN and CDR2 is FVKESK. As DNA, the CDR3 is TGTGCCAGCAGCCAAGATAGTACTTTCACCGGGGAGCTGTTTTTT. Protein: CASSQDSTFTGELFF.

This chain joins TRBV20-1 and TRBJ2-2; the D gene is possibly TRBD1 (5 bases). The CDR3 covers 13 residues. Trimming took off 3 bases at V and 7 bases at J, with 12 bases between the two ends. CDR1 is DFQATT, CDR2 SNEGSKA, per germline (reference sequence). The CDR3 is CSASSRVNGELFF. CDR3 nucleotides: TGCAGTGCTAGCTCCAGGGTGAACGGGGAGCTGTTTTTT.